Listed below are T cell receptor beta chains from one sample, sequenced in a study of sequential checkpoint blockade in melanoma. Only in-frame clones appear in the TCRdb table, and some are missing; sequencing was by immunoSEQ multiplex PCR. The table lists fewer than 35,000 clones, about 86% of them singletons. The starting material was CD8+ T cells sorted from blood (inferred from file names), obtained from a patient given nivolumab and ipilimumab in sequence. Receptors were obtained from a human donor with melanoma. Each CDR3 is given with its conserved first and last residue. Fields, in order: CDR3 DNA, CDR3 protein, clone size, J gene, D gene, V gene. D genes are given only for firm matches. Size values are once, few and many counts, or a class for expanded clones, and some rows have none.

TGCGCCAGCAGCCAAGACTCGGGACTAGCGGGGAACGAGCAGTACTTC	CASSQDSGLAGNEQYF	.	TRBJ2-7	TRBD2	TRBV4-3
TGTGCCACCCGGACACGACGGGGGGGCTACGAGCAGTACTTC	CATRTRRGGYEQYF	.	TRBJ2-7	TRBD2	TRBV28
TGTGCCTGGAGTGTGTCTAACGGGGAGCTGTTTTTT	CAWSVSNGELFF	.	TRBJ2-2	.	TRBV30
TGTGCCAGTAGGGCAGGGGACAGGGGAGTGGACACTGAAGCTTTCTTT	CASRAGDRGVDTEAFF	.	TRBJ1-1	TRBD1	TRBV19
TGTGCCAGCAGCCCTACCCCTGGGAGCTCCTACAATGAGCAGTTCTTC	CASSPTPGSSYNEQFF	.	TRBJ2-1	.	TRBV27
TGTGCCAGCAACCTACAGGGGGCGCAGGTCTACAATGAGCAGTTCTTC	CASNLQGAQVYNEQFF	.	TRBJ2-1	TRBD1	TRBV27
TGTGCCAGCTACGAATCCTACCGGGACACCGCCAACTACGAGCAGTACTTC	CASYESYRDTANYEQYF	.	TRBJ2-7	.	TRBV7-8
TGTGCCAGCAGCCCGGGAGGTACACGGACCCAGTACTTC	CASSPGGTRTQYF	.	TRBJ2-5	TRBD2	TRBV7-2
TGCGCCAGCAGCCAAGGTTATGGAGGTGAGCAGTTCTTC	CASSQGYGGEQFF	.	TRBJ2-1	.	TRBV4-3
TGCGCCAGCAGCCAAGTGCCAGGGGTTAGGAGCGAGCAGTACTTC	CASSQVPGVRSEQYF	.	TRBJ2-7	.	TRBV4-1
TGTGCCAGCACCAGACTTGCAGGGGGTAGCGGGGAGCTGTTTTTT	CASTRLAGGSGELFF	.	TRBJ2-2	TRBD1	TRBV7-9
TGTGCCAGCAGCGATAGCGGGCCTGGCCCCTACAATGAGCAGTTCTTC	CASSDSGPGPYNEQFF	.	TRBJ2-1	TRBD2	TRBV14
TGTGCCAGCAGTCTGGACAGGGTGGCCGGGGAGCTGTTTTTT	CASSLDRVAGELFF	.	TRBJ2-2	TRBD1	TRBV6-5
TGTGCCAGCAGCTTAGTATACGCGTGGGAGCAGTACTTC	CASSLVYAWEQYF	once	TRBJ2-7	.	TRBV7-2
TGTGCCTGGTTGGGGGTGGGGAGCGGGGGGAACAACGAGCAGTACTTC	CAWLGVGSGGNNEQYF	.	TRBJ2-7	TRBD2	TRBV30
TGTGCCACCTTTAGCGGGGCTCGCGCTTTCTTT	CATFSGARAFF	.	TRBJ1-1	.	TRBV19
TGTGCCAGCAGCATAGGACAGGGGGCCCCGGCCGGGGAGCTGTTTTTT	CASSIGQGAPAGELFF	.	TRBJ2-2	TRBD1	TRBV5-5
TGCGCCAGCAGGCGGGGAGGACAGGCCCTGGACACCATATATTTT	CASRRGGQALDTIYF	.	TRBJ1-3	TRBD1	TRBV4-3
TGTGCCAGCAGCAAAGGGGGAGGGACAGGGAGCAATCAGCCCCAGCATTTT	CASSKGGGTGSNQPQHF	.	TRBJ1-5	.	TRBV21-1
TGTGCCAGCAGCTCGCGACTAGCGGGAGGCCCTAGCACAGATACGCAGTATTTT	CASSSRLAGGPSTDTQYF	.	TRBJ2-3	TRBD2	TRBV11-2
TGTGCCAGCGCGGGACAGGGGAATCAGCCCCAGCATTTT	CASAGQGNQPQHF	.	TRBJ1-5	TRBD1	TRBV27
TGTGCCATCAGGCTCGGGGAAATCACAGATACGCAGTATTTT	CAIRLGEITDTQYF	once	TRBJ2-3	.	TRBV10-3
TGTGCCAGCAGCTGGACAGGGGGCTACGAGCAGTACTTC	CASSWTGGYEQYF	.	TRBJ2-7	TRBD1	TRBV5-8
TGTGCCAGCAGGCTCGACAGGGGCCTTTCCTACGAGCAGTACTTC	CASRLDRGLSYEQYF	.	TRBJ2-7	TRBD1	TRBV28
TGTGCCATCAGTGAGTCAAGAGAAAGCTCCTACGAGCAGTACTTC	CAISESRESSYEQYF	.	TRBJ2-7	.	TRBV10-3
TGTGCCACCAGTCAAGACTTCAACAATGAGCAGTTCTTC	CATSQDFNNEQFF	few	TRBJ2-1	.	TRBV15
TGTGCCAGCAGCTTAGCATCGAGGGATGGCTACACCTTC	CASSLASRDGYTF	.	TRBJ1-2	.	TRBV7-9
TGTGCCAGCTCACCACTGGACTTGGGCGGCGGGGAGCTGTTTTTT	CASSPLDLGGGELFF	.	TRBJ2-2	.	TRBV18
TGTGCCAGCAGCGTAGAGACAGGGTACACCGGGGAGCTGTTTTTT	CASSVETGYTGELFF	.	TRBJ2-2	TRBD1	TRBV9
TGTGCCAGCAGCCCACTAGCGGGAGTCCCCTCTGGGGCCAACGTCCTGACTTTC	CASSPLAGVPSGANVLTF	few	TRBJ2-6	TRBD2	TRBV11-2
TGTGCCAGCCTGACAGGGGATTGGAACACCGGGGAGCTGTTTTTT	CASLTGDWNTGELFF	.	TRBJ2-2	TRBD1	TRBV28
TGCGCCAGCACCTTATCAGCAGGGCTTTTTAATGAGCAGTTCTTC	CASTLSAGLFNEQFF	.	TRBJ2-1	.	TRBV4-3
TGTGCCATCAGTGAGTCGTTTGGGGGGACAGGGGCGGGGCAGCCCCAGCATTTT	CAISESFGGTGAGQPQHF	.	TRBJ1-5	TRBD1	TRBV10-3
TGTGCCAGCAGGCAGGGGTCTGGAAACACCATATATTTT	CASRQGSGNTIYF	.	TRBJ1-3	.	TRBV27
TGTGCCAGCAGTTTATGGCGGGACAGGGTCGCCCCTGAAGCTTTCTTT	CASSLWRDRVAPEAFF	once	TRBJ1-1	TRBD1	TRBV28
TGTGCCAGCTCACCGTGGGACAGGGAGTGGAGTCAGCCCCAGCATTTT	CASSPWDREWSQPQHF	.	TRBJ1-5	TRBD1	TRBV18
TGTGCCAGCAGTGACGGCACCTACAATGAGCAGTTCTTC	CASSDGTYNEQFF	.	TRBJ2-1	.	TRBV6-4